Following are 17 T cell receptor beta chains from one sample sequenced in a study of cytomegalovirus exposure and HLA in healthy donors. The PCR contained 60 Vbeta and 13 Jbeta primers. The protocol was immunoSEQ multiplex PCR, while the TCRdb copy is restricted to in-frame clones and leaves out a portion. The table records about 140,000 clones, around 80% of them present only once. The sequenced sample was PBMCs. The source of these receptors is a female donor in good health and CMV-seronegative.

The genes are TRBV29-1 and TRBJ2-2; 7 bases match TRBD2. The J segment lost 5 bases and the V segment lost 5 bases, leaving 8 bases of the junction unmatched. The CDR3 is made up of 14 amino acids. CDR1 is SQVTM and CDR2 is ANQGSEA in the germline V gene. CDR3 sequence (DNA): TGCAGCGTTCAATGGGGGGGGAGGACCGGGGAGCTGTTTTTT. It specifies CSVQWGGRTGELFF.

V gene TRBV27 combines with J gene TRBJ2-7, with 7 bases fitting TRBD1. The germline V gene has CDR1 MNHEY and CDR2 SMNVEV (reference sequence). Trimming removed 5 bases from V and 3 bases from J; junction bases left unmatched: 13. The CDR3 is 16 residues long. CDR3 nucleotide sequence: TGTGCCAGCAGTCCTATTAGACAGGGCGGACTCTACGAGCAGTACTTC. Amino acids: CASSPIRQGGLYEQYF.

This chain links TRBV4-1 with TRBJ2-7; D is perhaps TRBD2 (5 bases). V shed 0 bases and J shed 5 bases, with 14 bases lying between them. The germline V gene has CDR1 MGHRA and CDR2 YSYEKL. The CDR3 is made up of 15 amino acids. In nucleotides, the CDR3 is TGCGCCAGCAGCCAAGATCCCTCGCCGGGAAACGAGCAGTACTTC. Amino acid sequence: CASSQDPSPGNEQYF.

The J gene is TRBJ2-7, the V gene TRBV5-6; TRBD2 agrees at 12 bases. The junction had 4 bases not matched to a gene; V was cut back by 3 bases and J by 0 bases. Looked up from germline, CDR1 is SGHDT and CDR2 is YYEEEE. The CDR3 spans 16 residues. CDR3 sequence reads: CASSWLAGGDSYEQYF. For the CDR3, the DNA is TGTGCCAGCAGCTGGCTAGCGGGGGGGGACTCCTACGAGCAGTACTTC.

The CDR3 region is CASSPPTGGPNIQYF. In DNA form, the CDR3 reads TGTGCCAGCAGTCCCCCCACCGGGGGGCCAAACATTCAGTACTTC. The rearrangement joins TRBV28 to TRBJ2-4; TRBD2 is a possible D gene (7 bases). The CDR3 length is 15 residues. The germline V and J ends were trimmed by 5 bases and 6 bases, with 17 bases remaining between them. CDR1 is MDHEN and CDR2 is SYDVKM in the germline V gene.

The chain combines TRBV6-5 with TRBJ2-2; D might be TRBD1 (5 bases). The CDR3 spans 15 residues. The germline V gene has CDR1 MNHEY and CDR2 SVGAGI. The ends were cut back, 6 bases at V and 5 bases at J, with 16 bases in the middle. CDR3 nucleotides: TGTGCCAGCAGCCCAGGGTCAGGGCGAACCGGGGAGCTGTTTTTT. Protein sequence: CASSPGSGRTGELFF.

The CDR3 spells CASSFRVNEKLFF. The CDR3 nucleotides read TGTGCCAGCAGCTTCAGGGTTAATGAAAAACTGTTTTTT. The V and J genes are TRBV5-5 and TRBJ1-4; TRBD1 is a possible D gene (5 bases). There are 13 residues in the CDR3. Germline CDR1 SGHKS, CDR2 YYEKEE (reference sequence). V dropped 2 bases and J dropped 4 bases, with 6 bases sitting between them.

The chain carries TRBV7-8 and TRBJ1-1, with D perhaps TRBD1 (5 bases). The germline V gene encodes CDR1 SGHVS and CDR2 FQNEAQ. The CDR3 is made up of 17 amino acids. The V end lost 3 bases, the J end lost 3 bases, and 20 bases lay between the germline ends. The CDR3 sequence: CASSFPSTVRADTEAFF. The CDR3 region has the DNA TGTGCCAGCAGCTTTCCGAGTACAGTCAGGGCAGACACTGAAGCTTTCTTT.

Only one count was recorded for this clone. The rearrangement uses TRBV5-4 and TRBJ2-5, with 10 nucleotides matching TRBD1. The germline gives CDR1 SGHNT, CDR2 YYREEE (reference sequence). J was trimmed by 4 bases and V by 4 bases; bases with no gene match: 4. The CDR3 totals 14 residues. CDR3 in amino acids: CASSLRQGAETQYF. In DNA form, the CDR3 reads TGTGCCAGCAGCCTAAGACAGGGGGCAGAGACCCAGTACTTC. The whole variable domain, filled in from reference TRBV5-4 and TRBJ2-5, reads ETGVTQSPTHLIKTRGQQVTLRCSSQSGHNTVSWYQQALGQGPQFIFQYYREEENGRGNFPPRFSGLQFPNYSSELNVNALELDDSALYLCASSLRQGAETQYFGPGTRLLVL.

V is TRBV4-1 and J is TRBJ2-3, with TRBD2 matching over 8 bases. The CDR3 contains 16 residues. Germline V CDR1 and CDR2: MGHRA, YSYEKL. Germline trimming cut 3 bases from V and 2 bases from J; bases unmatched to any gene: 7. CDR3 amino acids: CASSQTPSGPTDTQYF. The CDR3 nucleotides are TGCGCCAGCAGCCAGACCCCTAGCGGGCCCACAGATACGCAGTATTTT.

This chain connects TRBV9 to TRBJ2-5; D is undetermined. Trimming took 0 bases from V and 2 from J, leaving 8 bases between them. CDR1 and CDR2 from the germline V gene are SGDLS and YYNGEE. The CDR3 is 14 amino acids. CDR3 sequence (DNA): TGTGCCAGCAGCGTAGAGCCCGGGCAAGAGACCCAGTACTTC. This gives the protein CASSVEPGQETQYF.

The chain carries TRBV5-1 and TRBJ2-2, with 16 bases matching TRBD2. Unmatched junction bases numbered 9, after V lost 3 bases and J lost 7 bases. Looked up from germline, CDR1 is SGHRS and CDR2 is YFSETQ. The CDR3 has 18 amino acids. The DNA of the CDR3 is TGCGCCAGCAGCTCCGGGACTAGCGGGAGGGCCGGTAACGGGGAGCTGTTTTTT. Translating gives CASSSGTSGRAGNGELFF.

This chain uses TRBV10-3 with TRBJ1-1; 8 bases align to TRBD1. CDR3 size: 14 residues. V gave up 4 bases and J gave up 4 bases; unmatched junction bases: 5. In germline, CDR1 is ENHRY, CDR2 SYGVKD. The CDR3 here is CAISAQGAGTEAFF. In DNA, the CDR3 is TGTGCCATCAGTGCCCAGGGGGCGGGCACTGAAGCTTTCTTT.

This clone has only a few counts. The chain couples TRBV7-9 to TRBJ2-6; D is unresolved. This CDR3 comprises 16 residues. The V gene lost 0 bases and the J gene lost 0 bases, with 6 bases spanning the gap. Germline V CDR1 and CDR2: SEHNR, FQNEAQ (reference sequence). DNA of the CDR3: TGTGCCAGCAGCTTAGCGAGGAACTCTGGGGCCAACGTCCTGACTTTC. Its translation: CASSLARNSGANVLTF. Drawing the rest from reference TRBV7-9 and TRBJ2-6, the complete variable domain is DTGVSQNPRHKITKRGQNVTFRCDPISEHNRLYWYRQTLGQGPEFLTYFQNEAQLEKSRLLSDRFSAERPKGSFSTLEIQRTEQGDSAMYLCASSLARNSGANVLTFGAGSRLTVL.

The sample holds a few counts of this clone. The chain carries TRBV2 and TRBJ1-4; 9 nucleotides line up with TRBD1. After removal of 4 bases from V and 8 bases from J, the junction contained 14 bases not matched to a gene. The germline V gene has CDR1 SNHLY and CDR2 FYNNEI. The CDR3 is 17 amino acids. In nucleotides, the CDR3 is TGTGCCAGCAGTGGGCTCGCATGGACAGGGGAGGAGGAAAAACTGTTTTTT. Amino acids: CASSGLAWTGEEEKLFF.

The chain joins TRBV6-5 to TRBJ2-7; D is ambiguous. Germline assignment: CDR1 MNHEY and CDR2 SVGAGI. The CDR3 has 13 residues. V was trimmed by 6 bases and J by 1 base, leaving 10 bases between them. Written as DNA, the CDR3 is TGTGCCAGCAGCCGAGACATGTCCTACGAGCAGTACTTC. As protein: CASSRDMSYEQYF.

J is TRBJ2-1 and V is TRBV21-1; the D call of TRBD1 is as the table states it, not checked on the DNA. TRBV21-1 is tagged as a pseudogene. The CDR3 sequence is 15 residues long. The DNA of the CDR3 is TGTGCCAGCAGCAGGAGTCACAGGGGGTCGAATGAGCAGTTCTTC. Protein sequence: CASSRSHRGSNEQFF.